This T cell receptor (beta chain) emerged from a study of T cell responses to AZD1222 COVID-19 vaccine. Germline V gene lookup returns CDR1 KGHSH and CDR2 LQKENI. Trimming pared 6 bases from V and 4 bases from J, leaving 16 bases between. The length of the CDR3 is 16 residues. Using immunoSEQ multiplex PCR, the repertoire was profiled, and TCRdb retains in-frame clones only, with some absent. Here the sample spans some 97,000 clones, 70% to 90% being singletons. Findings and limits, study-wide: Researchers took repertoire samples only after the peak T cell response had come. Possibly, clonal diversity was underestimated; donors were largely white British and included more females.

For this clone: Its target is not known.

The TCR comes from an adult in good health. The rearrangement joins TRBV18 to TRBJ2-6; D is uncertain. Material: peripheral blood, obtained on day 0 of AZD1222 vaccination. CDR3 sequence: CASSPLVTPGANVLTF. CDR3 DNA sequence: TGTGCCAGCTCTCCCCTCGTTACCCCCGGGGCCAACGTCCTGACTTTC.